This TCR beta chain was sequenced in a study of CD8 T cells in Susac syndrome. The overall study: Among the Susac syndrome patients who underwent sequencing, about 6 had clinically active disease, while about 8 of them were in remission. Patients with Susac syndrome were therapy-naive, on corticosteroids, or on intravenous immunoglobulin alone at the time that blood was drawn.

Random hexamers served to reverse transcribe about 0.5 to 1 ug RNA. TCRdb ran MiXCR on the immunoSEQ multiplex PCR reads and lists one entry per CDR3 protein. The table lists roughly 80,000 distinct CDR3 sequences, approximately 93% of them singletons. The length of the CDR3 is 14 residues. Germline V gene data show CDR1 as SGDLS and CDR2 as YYNGEE. V lost 0 bases to trimming and J lost 3 bases, with 7 bases between them. CD8+ and CD4+ T cells from blood underwent TCR beta sequencing, which was carried out in a high-throughput format. Fulfillment of recently defined diagnostic criteria for definite or probable disease was shown by the patients with Susac syndrome.

The chain combines TRBV9 with TRBJ1-5; perhaps TRBD1 as D (5 bases). The clonotype comes from a human donor with Susac syndrome. The specimen sequenced was CD8+ T cells from PBMCs. CDR3 loop: CASSVGDFNQPQHF. The CDR3 nucleotides are TGTGCCAGCAGCGTAGGGGACTTCAATCAGCCCCAGCATTTT.